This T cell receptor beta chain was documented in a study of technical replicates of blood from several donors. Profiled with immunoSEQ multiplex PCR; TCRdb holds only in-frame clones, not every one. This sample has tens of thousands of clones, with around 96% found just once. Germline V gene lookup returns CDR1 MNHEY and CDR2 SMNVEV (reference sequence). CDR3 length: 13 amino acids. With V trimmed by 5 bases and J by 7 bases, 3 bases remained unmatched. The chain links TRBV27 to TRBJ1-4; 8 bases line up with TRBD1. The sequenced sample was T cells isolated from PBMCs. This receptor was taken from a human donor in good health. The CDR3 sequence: CASSRDRGEKLFF. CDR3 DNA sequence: TGTGCCAGCAGTAGAGACAGGGGTGAAAAACTGTTTTTT.